The 9 T cell receptor beta chains below were found in one sample sequenced in a study of technical replicates of blood from a few donors. Generated by immunoSEQ multiplex PCR, the TCRdb table keeps only in-frame clones and is missing some. There are approximately 75,000 clones in the sample; 97% occur only once, and 0.29% lies in the top ten. The sequenced sample was T cells isolated from PBMCs. Source of these receptors: a human donor in good health.

This rearrangement joins TRBV5-5 to TRBJ2-1, with D possibly matching TRBD2 (5 bases). Germline V gene data show CDR1 as SGHKS and CDR2 as YYEKEE (reference sequence). CDR3 size: 15 residues. Trimming took off 0 bases at V and 0 bases at J, with 7 bases between the two ends. CDR3 coding DNA: TGTGCCAGCAGCTTGGAAGGGAGCTCCTACAATGAGCAGTTCTTC. Amino acids: CASSLEGSSYNEQFF. The full variable domain, completed using reference TRBV5-5 and TRBJ2-1, is DAGVTQSPTHLIKTRGQQVTLRCSPISGHKSVSWYQQVLGQGPQFIFQYYEKEERGRGNFPDRFSARQFPNYSSELNVNALLLGDSALYLCASSLEGSSYNEQFFGPGTRLTVL.

The J gene is TRBJ2-7, the V gene TRBV6-6; D might be TRBD1 (5 bases). V dropped 2 bases and J dropped 6 bases, with 11 bases sitting between them. Germline V lookup: CDR1 MNHNY, CDR2 SVGAGI (reference sequence). The CDR3 length is 13 residues. The CDR3 DNA sequence: TGTGCCAGCAGTTACGTCCAGGGTTTCGAGCAGTACTTC. Amino acid sequence: CASSYVQGFEQYF.

As for this clone: The germline gene is not matched at one end of the junction; a read error may be the cause. The chain joins TRBV10-1 to TRBJ2-1; a possible D gene is TRBD2 (6 bases). CDR1 and CDR2 from the germline V gene are WNHNN and SYGVQD (reference sequence). The CDR3 loop spans 15 amino acids. CDR3 in amino acids: CASSDRWDSNNEQFF. In DNA form, the CDR3 reads TGCGCCAGCAGTGATCGATGGGACTCCAACAATGAGCAGTTCTTC.

The gene calls are TRBV11-2 and TRBJ2-7; tentatively, D is TRBD1 (6 bases). With 1 base removed from V and 7 bases from J, the gap between germline ends came to 11 bases. Germline values: CDR1 SGHAT, CDR2 FQNNGV. CDR3 length: 13 amino acids. The CDR3 coding sequence is TGTGCCAGCAGCTTAGGGCCAGGGGATGAGCAGTACTTC. Its translation is CASSLGPGDEQYF.

The rearrangement uses TRBV11-3 and TRBJ2-7; D call uncertain. V was clipped by 5 bases and J by 2 bases, with 7 bases between them. The CDR3 length is 12 residues. Germline V gene sequence: CDR1 SGHNT, CDR2 YENEEA. CDR3 bases: TGTGCCAGCAGCCCCCCTACCTACGAGCAGTACTTC. Translated, it gives CASSPPTYEQYF.

The chain is built from TRBV9 and TRBJ2-1; TRBD1 matches at 8 bases. The ends lost 3 bases at V and 0 bases at J; junction bases unmatched: 2. CDR1 is SGDLS and CDR2 is YYNGEE in the germline V gene. This CDR3 region has 15 residues. The CDR3 sequence is CASSAGQGSYNEQFF. DNA of the CDR3: TGTGCCAGCAGCGCTGGACAGGGCTCCTACAATGAGCAGTTCTTC.

J is TRBJ2-1 and V is TRBV4-3; D unresolved. Germline loops: CDR1 LGHNA, CDR2 YSLEER. V shed 0 bases and J shed 6 bases, with 9 bases lying between them. The CDR3 is 14 residues long. CDR3 sequence (DNA): TGCGCCAGCAGCCAAGACCACGGTACCAATGAGCAGTTCTTC. Amino acid sequence: CASSQDHGTNEQFF.

The V call is TRBV4-2, the J call TRBJ2-7; 9 positions match TRBD2. CDR3 size: 19 residues. The V segment lost 0 bases and the J segment 0 bases; nucleotides outside the gene matches: 12. The germline V gene encodes CDR1 LGHNA and CDR2 YNFKEQ. The CDR3 nucleotides are TGTGCCAGCAGCCAAGAAGGATTGTTAGCGGGAGTCCTCTCCTACGAGCAGTACTTC. It yields the protein CASSQEGLLAGVLSYEQYF.

The J gene is TRBJ2-7, the V gene TRBV29-1; 7 positions match TRBD2. The germline CDR1 and CDR2 sequences are SQVTM and ANQGSEA. Trimming took 5 bases from V and 2 from J; bases not matched to a gene: 6. The CDR3 is made up of 13 amino acids. The CDR3 DNA is TGCAGCGTTTTTTCCGGGACTACCTACGAGCAGTACTTC. Translated, it gives CSVFSGTTYEQYF.